These 20 T cell receptor beta chains were sequenced from one sample in a study of T cell changes during pregnancy in multiple sclerosis. Clones were sequenced by immunoSEQ multiplex PCR, and TCRdb holds only the in-frame ones, with some missing. The sample includes about 40,000 clones, approximately 92% of them seen just once. Sequencing used peripheral blood, obtained before pregnancy. The receptors come from a female donor with multiple sclerosis, enrolled in a pregnancy study.

The chain joins TRBV4-2 to TRBJ2-6; D is perhaps TRBD2 (5 bases). Germline V gene sequence: CDR1 LGHNA, CDR2 YNFKEQ. Trimming removed 5 bases at V and 0 bases at J, with 14 bases between. The CDR3 runs 17 residues. The CDR3 DNA sequence: TGTGCCAGCAGCGCACAAGCGGTCTACTCTGGGGCCAACGTCCTGACTTTC. Protein: CASSAQAVYSGANVLTF.

V gene TRBV9 combines with J gene TRBJ1-2; 7 positions agree with TRBD1. Germline trimming cut 3 bases from V and 1 base from J; bases unmatched to any gene: 6. CDR1 and CDR2 (germline): SGDLS, YYNGEE. This CDR3 region has 15 residues. The CDR3 sequence is CASSGHRGINYGYTF. The DNA for the CDR3 is TGTGCCAGCAGCGGACACAGGGGAATTAACTATGGCTACACCTTC.

The V and J genes are TRBV27 and TRBJ1-2, with D uncertain. Germline V lookup: CDR1 MNHEY, CDR2 SMNVEV (reference sequence). Deletions cut 2 bases from V and 1 base from J, with 5 bases between. This CDR3 has 13 residues. The CDR3 region is CASSLGVNYGYTF. The CDR3 coding sequence is TGTGCCAGCAGTTTAGGAGTTAACTATGGCTACACCTTC.

This chain links TRBV6-5 with TRBJ2-7; D gene unclear. The CDR3 runs 12 residues. Germline V gene lookup returns CDR1 MNHEY and CDR2 SVGAGI. Trimming pared 2 bases from V and 4 bases from J, leaving 6 bases between. The CDR3 nucleotides read TGTGCCAGCAGTTACGGGCCTTACGAGCAGTACTTC. Translated: CASSYGPYEQYF.

The V gene is TRBV6-4, the J gene TRBJ1-1; 8 positions match TRBD1. J was trimmed by 11 bases and V by 5 bases; bases with no gene match: 16. The CDR3 totals 15 residues. Germline V lookup: CDR1 MRHNA, CDR2 SNTAGT. The CDR3 nucleotides are TGTGCCAGCAGTCCCGAAGAGGACAGGGCTCTTACGGCTTTCTTT. This encodes CASSPEEDRALTAFF.

The chain couples TRBV28 to TRBJ2-7; 7 bases agree with TRBD1. CDR3 size: 13 residues. CDR1 and CDR2 (germline): MDHEN, SYDVKM. The V gene end was trimmed by 7 bases and the J gene end by 6 bases; junction bases not matched to a gene: 9. CDR3 DNA sequence: TGTGCCAGCAAAGAGGGGGCTGCCTCCGAGCAGTACTTC. It yields the protein CASKEGAASEQYF.

The genes are TRBV19 and TRBJ1-1; D unresolved. CDR3 size: 12 residues. Germline-derived CDR1 and CDR2 are LNHDA and SQIVND (reference sequence). Between the trimmed V and J ends, which lost 5 bases and 10 bases, there was a span of 14 bases. In DNA form, the CDR3 reads TGTGCCAGTAGTCTCCAGGAGGGTAGAGCTTTCTTT. Protein: CASSLQEGRAFF.

The chain joins TRBV29-1 to TRBJ2-7, with 11 bases lining up with TRBD2. V was pared by 5 bases and J by 1 base, with 4 bases of the junction left unmatched. Germline CDR1 is SQVTM and CDR2 is ANQGSEA. The CDR3 sequence is 14 residues long. CDR3 sequence: CSVLGTSGSYEQYF. The CDR3 DNA reads as TGCAGCGTTCTCGGGACTAGCGGTTCCTACGAGCAGTACTTC.

V usage is TRBV7-2 and J usage is TRBJ2-1, with TRBD2 identical over 13 bases. CDR1 is SGHTA, CDR2 FQGNSA, per germline. Trimming cost V 5 bases and J 7 bases; bases outside gene matches: 8. This CDR3 comprises 16 residues. This CDR3 is CASSPGLAGAGNEQFF. The CDR3 nucleotides read TGTGCCAGCAGCCCCGGACTAGCGGGAGCTGGGAATGAGCAGTTCTTC.

The V and J genes are TRBV9 and TRBJ2-1; TRBD1 might be the D (6 bases). Trimming shortened V by 3 bases and J by 0 bases, and 13 bases separated the two germline ends. This CDR3 contains 16 residues. Germline lookup yields CDR1 SGDLS and CDR2 YYNGEE. CDR3 sequence reads: CASSARDRSSYNEQFF. The CDR3 coding sequence is TGTGCCAGCAGCGCCCGCGACAGGTCCTCCTACAATGAGCAGTTCTTC.

This chain uses TRBV27 with TRBJ2-1; 10 bases align to TRBD2. Germline V gene sequence: CDR1 MNHEY, CDR2 SMNVEV (reference sequence). J was trimmed by 6 bases and V by 5 bases; bases with no gene match: 10. The CDR3 length is 16 residues. The CDR3 loop reads CASSRGRLAGVNEQFF. CDR3 in DNA: TGTGCCAGCAGTCGTGGACGGCTAGCGGGAGTCAATGAGCAGTTCTTC.

The rearrangement links TRBV5-5 to TRBJ1-3; D is unclear. The CDR3 loop spans 15 amino acids. Germline assignment: CDR1 SGHKS and CDR2 YYEKEE (reference sequence). V was trimmed by 4 bases and J by 4 bases, leaving 15 bases between them. The CDR3, as DNA: TGTGCCAGCAGCCGCTTTGACAAAGACGGAAACACCATATATTTT. Amino acid sequence: CASSRFDKDGNTIYF.

The count of this clone is one. V and J are TRBV9 and TRBJ1-5; D remains ambiguous. The germline V and J ends were trimmed by 4 bases and 8 bases, with 16 bases remaining between them. The germline V gene encodes CDR1 SGDLS and CDR2 YYNGEE. The CDR3 has 14 residues. The chain's CDR3 is CASSLGAGSEPQHF. The CDR3 DNA sequence: TGTGCCAGCAGCCTAGGTGCGGGGTCGGAGCCCCAGCATTTT.

The chain joins TRBV7-8 to TRBJ2-3, with 9 bases identical to TRBD1. Looked up from germline, CDR1 is SGHVS and CDR2 is FQNEAQ. CDR3 size: 15 residues. The V segment lost 5 bases and the J segment 3 bases; nucleotides outside the gene matches: 6. The CDR3 sequence is CASSQRDRATDTQYF. As DNA, the CDR3 is TGTGCCAGCAGCCAAAGGGACAGGGCGACAGATACGCAGTATTTT.

The chain employs TRBV7-2 and TRBJ2-5; a weak D match, TRBD2 (6 bases). Deletions cut 5 bases from V and 5 bases from J, with 21 bases between. Germline-derived CDR1 and CDR2 are SGHTA and FQGNSA. CDR3 size: 16 residues. CDR3 region: CASSPVLGGTWETQYF. The CDR3 bases are TGTGCCAGCAGCCCAGTCCTAGGTGGGACTTGGGAGACCCAGTACTTC.

This rearrangement joins TRBV20-1 to TRBJ2-1; no firm D call. The V gene lost 3 bases and the J gene lost 5 bases, with 5 bases spanning the gap. CDR1 and CDR2 (germline): DFQATT, SNEGSKA (reference sequence). The CDR3 contains 11 residues. The CDR3 protein is CSASRNNEQFF. The CDR3, as DNA: TGCAGTGCTAGCCGTAACAATGAGCAGTTCTTC.

The chain combines TRBV6-4 with TRBJ2-1; 7 nucleotides line up with TRBD1. CDR1 is MRHNA and CDR2 is SNTAGT in the germline V gene. Trimming at V came to 3 bases and at J to 0 bases, leaving 2 bases not matched to a gene. This CDR3 contains 15 residues. CDR3 nucleotide sequence: TGTGCCAGCAGTGAGGGGGACAGCTCCTACAATGAGCAGTTCTTC. It is translated as CASSEGDSSYNEQFF.

V and J are TRBV6-5 and TRBJ1-2, with D perhaps TRBD1 (6 bases). Trimming shortened V by 0 bases and J by 5 bases, and 7 bases separated the two germline ends. The CDR3 runs to 13 residues. Germline assignment: CDR1 MNHEY and CDR2 SVGAGI. The CDR3 nucleotides read TGTGCCAGCAGTTACTCGACAGGATATGGCTACACCTTC. It translates to CASSYSTGYGYTF.

This rearrangement joins TRBV2 to TRBJ2-1; 10 bases line up with TRBD2. Germline V lookup: CDR1 SNHLY, CDR2 FYNNEI. J gave up 10 bases and V 6 bases, and 15 bases lay outside the gene matches. The CDR3 is 16 amino acids. The CDR3 spells CASRSSGSRPFDEQFF. Here the CDR3 DNA reads TGTGCCAGCAGGTCTAGCGGGAGTCGTCCATTTGACGAGCAGTTCTTC.

The chain joins TRBV5-1 to TRBJ1-4; no reliable D call. The CDR3 runs to 16 residues. CDR1 and CDR2 from the germline V gene are SGHRS and YFSETQ. V was trimmed by 0 bases and J by 4 bases, leaving 13 bases between them. The CDR3 DNA reads as TGCGCCAGCAGCTTGGACAGTCACCCTTATAATGAAAAACTGTTTTTT. Translation gives CASSLDSHPYNEKLFF.